Here is one T cell receptor beta chain with its context. These data originate in a study of memory CD4+ T cells and cytomegalovirus serostatus. The CDR3 runs 16 residues. The germline V gene has CDR1 SGHTA and CDR2 FQGTGA. Trimming cost V 2 bases and J 4 bases, with 14 bases left between them. Measured with immunoSEQ multiplex PCR; TCRdb has only the in-frame clones, and not every one. This sample has about 41,000 clones, with 79% found just once. The sort gate was single viable CD3+CD4+CD8-CD45RO+ cells for memory CD4+ T cells. Specimen: memory CD4+ T cells from blood. The origin of this receptor is an adult in good health and CMV-seronegative. The chain combines TRBV7-3 with TRBJ2-2; D not resolved. The CDR3 loop reads CASSLGRNRPTGELFF. The CDR3 region has the DNA TGTGCCAGCAGCTTAGGCCGTAACAGACCCACCGGGGAGCTGTTTTTT.